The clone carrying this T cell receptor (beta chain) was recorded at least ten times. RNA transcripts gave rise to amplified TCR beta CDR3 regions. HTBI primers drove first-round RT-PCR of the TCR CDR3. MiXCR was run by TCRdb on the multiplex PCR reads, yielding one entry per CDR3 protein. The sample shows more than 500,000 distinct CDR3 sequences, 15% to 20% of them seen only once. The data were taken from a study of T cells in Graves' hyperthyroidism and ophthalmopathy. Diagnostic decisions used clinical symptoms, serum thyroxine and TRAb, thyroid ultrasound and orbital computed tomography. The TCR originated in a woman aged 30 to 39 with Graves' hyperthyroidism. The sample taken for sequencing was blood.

The CDR3 coding sequence is TGTGCCAGCAGCCTCGCTCTCACGAACACCGGGGAGCTGTTTTTT. This translates into CASSLALTNTGELFF. The genes are TRBV6-1 and TRBJ2-2, with D uncertain. V lost 6 bases, J lost 0 bases, and 11 bases lay in between. Germline CDR1 and CDR2: MNHNS and SASEGT. This CDR3 is 15 amino acids long.